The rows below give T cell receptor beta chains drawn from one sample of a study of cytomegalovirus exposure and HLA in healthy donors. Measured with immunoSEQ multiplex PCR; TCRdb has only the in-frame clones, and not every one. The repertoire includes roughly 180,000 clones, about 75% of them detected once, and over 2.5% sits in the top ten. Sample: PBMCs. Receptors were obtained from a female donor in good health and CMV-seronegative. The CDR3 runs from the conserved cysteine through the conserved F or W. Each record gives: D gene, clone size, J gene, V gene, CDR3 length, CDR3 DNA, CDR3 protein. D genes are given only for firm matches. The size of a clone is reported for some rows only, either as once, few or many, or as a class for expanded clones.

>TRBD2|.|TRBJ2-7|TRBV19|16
TGTGCCAGTAGTATAGTGGCTAGCGGGAACTCCTACGAGCAGTACTTC
CASSIVASGNSYEQYF
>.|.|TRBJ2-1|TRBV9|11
TGTGCCAGCAGCGCCAGTGGTGAGCAGTTCTTC
CASSASGEQFF
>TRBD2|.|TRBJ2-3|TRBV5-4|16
TGTGCCAGCAGCTTGGGTAGCGGGAGGCTTAAAGATACGCAGTATTTT
CASSLGSGRLKDTQYF
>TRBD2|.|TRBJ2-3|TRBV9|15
TGTGCCAGCAGCGTAGGAGCGGGGGGGGCGGATACGCAGTATTTT
CASSVGAGGADTQYF
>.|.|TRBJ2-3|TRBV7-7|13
TGTGCTAGCAGCTCCAGACAAGCAGATACGCAGTATTTT
CASSSRQADTQYF
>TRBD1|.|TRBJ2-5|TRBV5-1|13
TGCGCCAGCAGCCGGGACAGGGCGGAGACCCAGTACTTC
CASSRDRAETQYF
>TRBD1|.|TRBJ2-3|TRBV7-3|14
TGTGCCAGCAGCAGCGACAGGGGGACAGATACGCAGTATTTT
CASSSDRGTDTQYF
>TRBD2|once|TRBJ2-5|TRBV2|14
TGTGCCAGCAGTGAGGTGGCGGGAGGCGGGACCCAGTACTTC
CASSEVAGGGTQYF
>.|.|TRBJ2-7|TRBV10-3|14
TGTGCCATCAGTGAGTCCGGGAGTCTAAACGAGCAGTACTTC
CAISESGSLNEQYF
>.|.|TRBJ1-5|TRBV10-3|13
TGTGCCATCAGTACGGAGAGCAATCAGCCCCAGCATTTT
CAISTESNQPQHF
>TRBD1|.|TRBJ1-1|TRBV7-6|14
TGTGCCAGCAGCCCCGGACAGGGGGGGACTGAAGCTTTCTTT
CASSPGQGGTEAFF
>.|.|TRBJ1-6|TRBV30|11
TGTGCCTGGAGTGCTTATATGCGCCTCCACTTT
CAWSAYMRLHF
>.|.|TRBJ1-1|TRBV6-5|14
TGTGCCAGCACCTCGGACAGACCCAACACTGAAGCTTTCTTT
CASTSDRPNTEAFF
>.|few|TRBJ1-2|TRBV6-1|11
TGTGCCTCCCGCCGGGAGGACGGCTACACCTTC
CASRREDGYTF
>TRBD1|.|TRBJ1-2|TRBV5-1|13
TGCGCCAGCAGCCCCGGACAGGAGGGCGGCTACACCTTC
CASSPGQEGGYTF
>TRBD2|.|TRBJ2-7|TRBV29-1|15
TGCAGCGTTGAAGTGGGAGCGGGGGGGCCCTACGAGCAGTACTTC
CSVEVGAGGPYEQYF
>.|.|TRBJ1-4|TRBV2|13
TGTGCCAGCAGCGGAGACAGAAATGAAAAACTGTTTTTT
CASSGDRNEKLFF
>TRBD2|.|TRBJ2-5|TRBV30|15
TGTGCCTGGAGTTTGGGACTAGGTACTCAAGAGACCCAGTACTTC
CAWSLGLGTQETQYF
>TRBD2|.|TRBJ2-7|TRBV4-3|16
TGCGCCAGCAGCCAATCACTCGGACTAGCAGTCTACGAGCAGTACTTC
CASSQSLGLAVYEQYF